What follows are 20 T cell receptor beta chains derived from one specimen sequenced in a study of blood T cell repertoires in COVID-19. Assay used: immunoSEQ multiplex PCR; TCRdb lists only in-frame clones, some missing. Of about 100,000 clones listed, roughly 90% are singletons. The sequenced sample was peripheral blood. These receptors were obtained from a human donor in a cohort sampled during active COVID-19.

The rearrangement joins TRBV7-8 to TRBJ1-5, with D unclear. V was shortened by 8 bases and J by 5 bases, with 16 bases between the two germline ends. Per the germline V gene, CDR1 is SGHVS and CDR2 is FQNEAQ. The CDR3 totals 14 residues. This CDR3 is CASALHPLYQPQHF. The CDR3, as DNA: TGTGCCAGCGCCCTGCACCCACTTTATCAGCCCCAGCATTTT.

This chain links TRBV11-2 with TRBJ2-7; D is undetermined. Trimming removed 1 base at V and 3 bases at J, with 10 bases between. The CDR3 extends over 14 amino acids. Germline V gives CDR1 SGHAT, CDR2 FQNNGV. CDR3 DNA sequence: TGTGCCAGCAGCTTAGGCAGAGGTTACTACGAGCAGTACTTC. This gives the protein CASSLGRGYYEQYF.

The chain uses TRBV29-1 and TRBJ2-2; 7 positions agree with TRBD2. The V gene end was trimmed by 5 bases and the J gene end by 1 base; junction bases not matched to a gene: 4. There are 14 residues in the CDR3. Per germline, CDR1 SQVTM and CDR2 ANQGSEA. CDR3 region: CSVRLALNTGELFF. The CDR3 DNA follows: TGCAGCGTTAGACTAGCCCTGAACACCGGGGAGCTGTTTTTT.

The chain couples TRBV5-6 to TRBJ2-2; 11 bases align to TRBD2. J lost 5 bases, V lost 3 bases, and 6 bases had no gene match. There are 16 residues in the CDR3. Germline loops: CDR1 SGHDT, CDR2 YYEEEE. The CDR3 coding sequence is TGTGCCAGCAGCTCGTTAAGACTAGCGGGAACCGGGGAGCTGTTTTTT. Its protein is CASSSLRLAGTGELFF.

This chain joins TRBV12-3 or TRBV12-4 and TRBJ2-2; no clear D. V lost 1 base, J lost 7 bases, and 7 bases lay in between. The CDR3 sequence is 13 residues long. This CDR3 reads CASSLVPSGELFF. CDR3 DNA: TGTGCCAGCAGTTTAGTGCCGAGCGGGGAGCTGTTTTTT.

The CDR3 sequence is CASSYYRGSDTQYF. The CDR3 coding sequence is TGTGCCAGCAGTTACTACAGGGGCTCAGATACGCAGTATTTT. The V call is TRBV6-5, the J call TRBJ2-3; 7 nucleotides line up with TRBD1. Germline-derived CDR1 and CDR2 are MNHEY and SVGAGI. The CDR3 consists of 14 residues. Trimming at V came to 1 base and at J to 4 bases, leaving 2 bases not matched to a gene.

This clone is a singleton in its sample. The chain links TRBV28 to TRBJ2-3; 11 bases align to TRBD2. This CDR3 spans 15 amino acids. Losses at the gene ends were 4 bases for V and 1 base for J; bases not matched to a gene: 1. The germline V gene encodes CDR1 MDHEN and CDR2 SYDVKM. CDR3 amino acids: CASSYSGRGTDTQYF. CDR3 nucleotide sequence: TGTGCCAGCAGTTATAGCGGGAGGGGCACAGATACGCAGTATTTT.

This clone was detected a few times. The genes are TRBV7-2 and TRBJ2-7, with 9 bases identical to TRBD1. The CDR3 totals 14 residues. Germline lookup yields CDR1 SGHTA and CDR2 FQGNSA. V was clipped by 5 bases and J by 7 bases; unmatched bases: 9. Written as DNA, the CDR3 is TGTGCCAGCAGCCGTCGGGGGACAGGGTATGAGCAGTACTTC. It yields the protein CASSRRGTGYEQYF.

J is TRBJ1-2 and V is TRBV30; 7 nucleotides line up with TRBD1. The CDR3 contains 14 residues. The V gene's germline CDR1 is GTSNPN and CDR2 SVGIG (reference sequence). V dropped 2 bases and J dropped 7; count of bases not matched to a gene: 10. In DNA form, the CDR3 reads TGTGCCTGGAGTTGGTGGGCAGGGGGGATTGGCTACACCTTC. Its protein is CAWSWWAGGIGYTF.

This clone was detected only a few times. The J gene is TRBJ2-3, the V gene TRBV11-2, with 11 bases fitting TRBD2. The CDR3 covers 13 residues. Looked up from germline, CDR1 is SGHAT and CDR2 is FQNNGV. The J segment lost 4 bases and the V segment lost 10 bases, leaving 4 bases of the junction unmatched. This CDR3 is CATLAGGSDTQYF. CDR3 sequence (DNA): TGTGCCACCCTAGCGGGGGGTTCAGATACGCAGTATTTT.

V is TRBV19 and J is TRBJ2-1, with 7 bases fitting TRBD1. V trimming: 6 bases; J trimming: 3 bases; junction bases outside the gene matches: 5. The CDR3 length is 14 residues. Per germline, CDR1 LNHDA and CDR2 SQIVND (reference sequence). The CDR3 loop reads CASSPGTVYNEQFF. CDR3 nucleotide sequence: TGTGCCAGTAGCCCCGGGACAGTCTACAATGAGCAGTTCTTC.

This rearrangement joins TRBV5-1 to TRBJ2-5, with TRBD2 as a possible D gene (6 bases). Germline loops: CDR1 SGHRS, CDR2 YFSETQ. Trimming removed 2 bases at V and 4 bases at J, with 18 bases between. The CDR3 is made up of 16 amino acids. The CDR3 loop is CASSFGGIFGLETQYF. CDR3 bases: TGCGCCAGCAGCTTCGGCGGGATTTTCGGTTTAGAGACCCAGTACTTC.

This chain links TRBV19 with TRBJ2-1, with TRBD2 matching over 9 bases. Germline CDR1 LNHDA, CDR2 SQIVND (reference sequence). The CDR3 covers 13 residues. V dropped 7 bases and J dropped 10; count of bases not matched to a gene: 8. The CDR3 here is CASTYSGSNEQFF. The CDR3 region has the DNA TGTGCCAGTACCTATAGCGGGAGTAACGAGCAGTTCTTC. Full variable domain (rest looked up from reference TRBV19 and TRBJ2-1): DGGITQSPKYLFRKEGQNVTLSCEQNLNHDAMYWYRQDPGQGLRLIYYSQIVNDFQKGDIAEGYSVSREKKESFPLTVTSAQKNPTAFYLCASTYSGSNEQFFGPGTRLTVL.

V is TRBV6-2 or TRBV6-3 and J is TRBJ1-1; D not certain. This CDR3 is 14 amino acids long. Germline V gene data show CDR1 as MNHEY and CDR2 as SVGEGT. V was trimmed by 7 bases and J by 2 bases, leaving 14 bases between them. The CDR3 region is CASTPQTVNTEAFF. The CDR3 DNA follows: TGTGCCAGCACCCCTCAGACTGTAAACACTGAAGCTTTCTTT.

The chain links TRBV5-8 to TRBJ1-2; 9 positions match TRBD1. With V trimmed by 4 bases and J by 6 bases, 7 bases remained unmatched. Per germline, CDR1 SGHTS and CDR2 YDEGEE. The CDR3 covers 14 residues. CDR3: CASSTWTGEDGYTF. In DNA form, the CDR3 reads TGTGCCAGCAGCACCTGGACAGGGGAGGATGGCTACACCTTC. The whole variable domain, filled in from reference TRBV5-8 and TRBJ1-2, reads EAGVTQSPTHLIKTRGQQATLRCSPISGHTSVYWYQQALGLGLQFLLWYDEGEERNRGNFPPRFSGRQFPNYSSELNVNALELEDSALYLCASSTWTGEDGYTFGSGTRLTVV.

The chain links TRBV10-1 to TRBJ1-5; D possibly corresponds to TRBD1 (6 bases). The ends were cut back, 5 bases at V and 3 bases at J, with 17 bases in the middle. The length of the CDR3 is 16 residues. The germline V gene encodes CDR1 WNHNN and CDR2 SYGVQD (reference sequence). The CDR3 sequence is CASSRTDLGFNQPQHF. The CDR3 nucleotides read TGCGCCAGCAGTAGGACAGACCTCGGCTTCAATCAGCCCCAGCATTTT.

The chain employs TRBV18 and TRBJ2-5; 9 nucleotides align to TRBD2. The V and J ends lost 3 bases and 4 bases, in that order; junction bases with no gene match: 12. The germline gives CDR1 KGHSH, CDR2 LQKENI. The CDR3 consists of 17 residues. CDR3 loop: CASSPSLAGRQVETQYF. The CDR3 nucleotides are TGTGCCAGCTCACCTAGTCTAGCGGGGCGACAAGTAGAGACCCAGTACTTC.

The rearrangement uses TRBV28 and TRBJ1-4, with 9 positions matching TRBD1. Per germline, CDR1 MDHEN and CDR2 SYDVKM. Trimming removed 6 bases from V and 10 bases from J; junction bases left unmatched: 9. This CDR3 is built from 14 residues. The CDR3 protein is CASSYRDREGKLFF. CDR3 nucleotides: TGTGCCAGCAGCTACAGGGACAGGGAGGGAAAACTGTTTTTT.

The chain joins TRBV21-1 to TRBJ2-3; TRBD2 is the table's D call and was not checked against the DNA. TRBV21-1 is a pseudogene. The CDR3 has 15 residues. This chain's CDR3 is CASTHEGGKPDTQYF. In DNA form, the CDR3 reads TGTGCCAGCACTCACGAGGGCGGGAAGCCAGATACGCAGTATTTT.

V and J are TRBV6-5 and TRBJ2-7, with TRBD1 matching 8 bases. Germline trimming cut 3 bases from V and 3 bases from J; bases unmatched to any gene: 1. The CDR3 loop spans 13 amino acids. The germline V gene encodes CDR1 MNHEY and CDR2 SVGAGI. CDR3 sequence reads: CASSYGTGYEQYF. DNA for the CDR3: TGTGCCAGCAGTTATGGGACAGGCTACGAGCAGTACTTC.